What follows is one T cell receptor beta chain and its context. Antigen specificity is unknown. Germline assignment: CDR1 SGHNT and CDR2 YYREEE (reference sequence). V was clipped by 0 bases and J by 0 bases, with 4 bases between them. This CDR3 contains 15 residues. The sample belongs to a study of T cells in Graves' hyperthyroidism and ophthalmopathy. Study information: Staff took peripheral blood when the initial diagnosis was made, before any treatment began.

Overall study results and limits: Median prediction lead before ophthalmopathy onset was 5 to 7 months with the model.

Template material for amplifying TCR beta CDR3 regions consisted of RNA transcripts. When the TCR CDR3 underwent first-round RT-PCR, the HTBI primer set was used. TCRdb fed the multiplex PCR reads into MiXCR, producing one record per CDR3 protein. The sample carries over 700,000 distinct CDR3 sequences, approximately 40% recorded once. The hyperthyroidism was newly diagnosed and had lasted under 2 months; the patients were aged 18 to 65. Sequenced input: blood. The receptor was isolated from a woman in her forties with Graves' hyperthyroidism. This sequence joins TRBV5-4 and TRBJ1-6; no reliable D call. The CDR3 spells CASSLGASYNSPLHF. CDR3 in DNA: TGTGCCAGCAGCTTGGGCGCCTCCTATAATTCACCCCTCCACTTT.